The sequence of this TCR beta chain was determined in a study of CD8+ T cells in alopecia areata. Overall study context: The authors scored treated patients' severity by affected scalp percentage. General study findings and limits: Higher clonality than in normal scalp was seen in lesional scalp, especially alopecia totalis/universalis. Persistence of many expanded lesional clones was seen in scalp and blood during tofacitinib.

Germline-derived CDR1 and CDR2 are SQVTM and ANQGSEA. This CDR3 contains 11 residues. Trimming left V 8 bases short and J 6 bases short, with 11 bases between. Following RNA extraction, reverse transcription yielded cDNA that acted as the sequencing template. The data were produced by immunoSEQ multiplex PCR, yet TCRdb's version contains in-frame clones alone and is incomplete. In the table there are about 120,000 clones, about 50% of which are singletons. On this clone itself: Its antigen is unidentified.

As to treatment: oral pan-JAK inhibitor, 5-10 mg twice daily. A FACSAria was used to sort CD4+ and CD8+ T cells. These cells came from PBMCs. This rearrangement joins TRBV29-1 to TRBJ2-1; D remains ambiguous. This receptor was identified in a human donor with alopecia areata. Specimen: CD4+ T cells sorted from blood, collected at week 4, from a patient treated with tofacitinib. CDR3 coding DNA: TGCAGCTTCTATCGGAGCAATGAGCAGTTCTTC. It codes for CSFYRSNEQFF.